A selection of T cell receptor beta chains follows, all from one sample in a study of blood T cell repertoires in COVID-19. The data were produced by immunoSEQ multiplex PCR, yet TCRdb's version contains in-frame clones alone and is incomplete. Here the sample spans about 110,000 clones, around 82% being singletons. Sequenced input: peripheral blood. These receptors were collected from a woman aged 55-70 years with acute or convalescent COVID-19. Each CDR3 is given with its conserved first and last residue. D genes are given only for firm matches. For some rows the clone size is stated as once, few or many, or as a class when expanded; others skip it.

size	length	V	J	D	CDR3	DNA
NA	14	TRBV30	TRBJ1-5	NA	CAWSRTTTNQPQHF	TGTGCCTGGAGTAGGACAACAACAAATCAGCCCCAGCATTTT
NA	11	TRBV30	TRBJ2-3	NA	CAWRYTDTQYF	TGTGCCTGGAGATACACAGATACGCAGTATTTT
once	15	TRBV28	TRBJ2-7	NA	CASSLARGTLYEQYF	TGTGCCAGCAGTTTAGCAAGGGGAACCCTCTACGAGCAGTACTTC
NA	15	TRBV4-3	TRBJ2-7	TRBD2	CASSQDSGSGTMQYF	TGCGCCAGCAGCCAAGATTCCGGATCCGGGACTATGCAGTACTTC
NA	13	TRBV7-2	TRBJ1-5	NA	CASSLGDSQPQHF	TGTGCCAGCAGCTTAGGGGACTCTCAGCCCCAGCATTTT
NA	13	TRBV7-2	TRBJ2-1	TRBD1	CASSPPQDRKQFF	TGTGCCAGCAGCCCCCCTCAGGACAGGAAGCAGTTCTTC
NA	13	TRBV6-5	TRBJ1-2	TRBD1	CASRETGGYGYTF	TGTGCCAGCAGGGAGACAGGGGGCTATGGCTACACCTTC
few	14	TRBV5-4	TRBJ1-1	NA	CASSLFFSNTEAFF	TGTGCCAGCAGCTTGTTTTTCTCTAACACTGAAGCTTTCTTT
NA	13	TRBV6-2/TRBV6-3	TRBJ2-7	TRBD1	CASSKPQGREQYF	TGTGCCAGCAGTAAACCACAGGGGCGCGAGCAGTACTTC
NA	13	TRBV7-2	TRBJ2-7	NA	CASSRRASYEQYF	TGTGCCAGCAGCCGCAGGGCCTCCTACGAGCAGTACTTC
NA	14	TRBV18	TRBJ2-6	NA	CASSPSSGANVLTF	TGTGCCAGCTCACCGAGCTCTGGGGCCAACGTCCTGACTTTC
NA	13	TRBV7-2	TRBJ2-7	NA	CASSWTRAYEQYF	TGTGCCAGCAGCTGGACAAGAGCCTACGAGCAGTACTTC
few	11	TRBV25-1	TRBJ2-7	NA	CATTSLYEQYF	TGTGCCACCACAAGTCTCTACGAGCAGTACTTC
once	14	TRBV19	TRBJ1-2	NA	CASSMPGVNYGYTF	TGTGCCAGTAGTATGCCAGGGGTTAACTATGGCTACACCTTC
NA	14	TRBV5-5	TRBJ2-7	NA	CASSLVSDSYEQYF	TGTGCCAGCAGCTTGGTTTCCGACAGCTACGAGCAGTACTTC
NA	15	TRBV9	TRBJ2-3	TRBD1	CASSPDRVSTDTQYF	TGTGCCAGCAGCCCGGACAGGGTCAGCACAGATACGCAGTATTTT
NA	13	TRBV6-5	TRBJ1-1	NA	CASSTTGYTEAFF	TGTGCCAGCAGTACGACGGGATATACTGAAGCTTTCTTT
NA	14	TRBV14	TRBJ1-1	NA	CASSPTPPATEAFF	TGTGCCAGCAGCCCGACTCCCCCAGCCACTGAAGCTTTCTTT
NA	13	TRBV5-1	TRBJ1-1	TRBD1	CASGTGGGTEAFF	TGCGCCAGCGGCACAGGGGGCGGCACTGAAGCTTTCTTT
NA	17	TRBV6-2/TRBV6-3	TRBJ2-5	NA	CASSYWNHGEVGETQYF	TGTGCCAGCAGTTATTGGAACCACGGCGAGGTCGGTGAGACCCAGTACTTC
NA	16	TRBV11-1	TRBJ2-2	TRBD1	CASSPAGQENTGELFF	TGTGCCAGCAGTCCCGCGGGACAGGAGAACACCGGGGAGCTGTTTTTT
NA	15	TRBV6-5	TRBJ2-7	TRBD2	CASSYSASGEYEQYF	TGTGCCAGCAGTTACTCGGCTAGCGGGGAGTACGAGCAGTACTTC
NA	12	TRBV11-2	TRBJ1-1	NA	CASSLGVSEAFF	TGTGCCAGCAGCTTAGGAGTTAGCGAAGCTTTCTTT